Reported below is one T cell receptor (beta chain). This clonotype showed up many times. The antigen this receptor binds is unknown. No qualities accompany the bases; no much larger clone lies one base away. Library construction relied on RT-PCR. TCRdb names Illumina HiSeq 2500 as the instrument used. TCRdb trimmed the raw reads at Q25, called clones with MiXCR and kept productive beta chains. Here each entry gathers all rows of one CDR3 protein and keeps the most common genes and DNA. The sample profile shows about half a million distinct CDR3 sequences; under 9% of them were found once. The ten largest clones capture 10% to 15% of the sample. These data originate in a study of response to subunit inactivated influenza vaccine (dated by TCRdb to the late 2010s). Context from the whole study: The study used deep quantitative T cell receptor repertoire profiling to track responses to a trivalent subunit inactivated influenza vaccine. Study-wide conclusions, independent of this receptor: According to the authors, only a limited number of new T cells may be recruited by each seasonal influenza vaccination.

The sample was PBMCs from blood, taken 23 months after vaccination. The receptor comes from a man aged 50-75 years who received an inactivated influenza vaccine. Donor details come from another sample of the same person, matched by shared clones.

The CDR3 loop reads CASSQGVAGELFF. The nucleotides are TGCGCCAGCAGCCAAGGCGTAGCCGGGGAGCTGTTTTTT. The chain employs TRBV4-1 and TRBJ2-2, with no D gene named confidently. Cut back by 1 base and 6 bases, the V and J ends lie 6 bases apart. There are 13 amino acids in the CDR3, from cysteine to phenylalanine inclusive. Only the CDR3 region is kept as DNA, spanning 39 bases read in frame from base 1. The germline V gene provides CDR1 MGHRA and CDR2 YSYEKL.